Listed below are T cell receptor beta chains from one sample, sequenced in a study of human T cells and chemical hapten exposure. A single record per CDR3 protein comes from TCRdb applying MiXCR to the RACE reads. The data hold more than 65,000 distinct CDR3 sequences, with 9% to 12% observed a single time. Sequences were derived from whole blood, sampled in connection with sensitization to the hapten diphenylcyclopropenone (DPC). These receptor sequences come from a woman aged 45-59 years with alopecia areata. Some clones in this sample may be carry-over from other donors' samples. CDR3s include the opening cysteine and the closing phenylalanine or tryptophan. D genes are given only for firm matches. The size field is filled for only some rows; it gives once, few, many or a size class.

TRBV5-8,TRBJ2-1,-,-,TGTGCCAGCAGCTTGATGGGGCTGGGGCAGTTCTTC,CASSLMGLGQFF
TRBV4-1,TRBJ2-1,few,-,TGCGCCAGCAGCCAACCAGCGGAGAGATACAATGAGCAGTTCTTC,CASSQPAERYNEQFF
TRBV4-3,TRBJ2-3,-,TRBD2,TGCGCCAGCAGCCAAGACGGGGGGGGTCGTAAAGATACGCAGTATTTT,CASSQDGGGRKDTQYF
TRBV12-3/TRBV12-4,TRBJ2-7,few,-,TGTGCCAGCAGTTTAGGGGCTAGCTACGAGCAGTACTTC,CASSLGASYEQYF
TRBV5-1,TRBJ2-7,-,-,TGCGCCAGCCGCGCTGCGGGCCCCTTCTACGAGCAGTACTTC,CASRAAGPFYEQYF
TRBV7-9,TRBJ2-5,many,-,TGTGCCAGCAGCTTTCGGGCAGCGCAAGAGACCCAGTACTTC,CASSFRAAQETQYF
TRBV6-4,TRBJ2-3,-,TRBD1,TGTGCCAGCAGCCGCGGGACAGGGGTGACAGATACGCAGTATTTT,CASSRGTGVTDTQYF
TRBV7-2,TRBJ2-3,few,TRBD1,TGTGCCAGCAGCTCCAGGCGACAGGGGAGCCCAGATACGCAGTATTTT,CASSSRRQGSPDTQYF
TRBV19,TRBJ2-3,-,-,TGTGCCAGTAAGACGGGGGGCACAGATACGCAGTATTTT,CASKTGGTDTQYF
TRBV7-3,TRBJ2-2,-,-,TGTGCCAGCAGCTTAATGGGCTCGCCCGGGGAGCTGTTTTTT,CASSLMGSPGELFF
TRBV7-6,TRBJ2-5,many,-,TGTGCCAGCACCCAGCCCCAGGGTTGGGAGACCCAGTACTTC,CASTQPQGWETQYF
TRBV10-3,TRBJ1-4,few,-,TGTGCCATCAGTGAGTCGGGGGGAAAACTGTTTTTT,CAISESGGKLFF
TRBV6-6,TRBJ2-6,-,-,TGTGCCAGCAGTTATCCAGGGACCTCTGGGGCCAACGTCCTGACTTTC,CASSYPGTSGANVLTF
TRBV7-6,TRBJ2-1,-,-,TGTGCCAGCAGCTTAGACTACCAACTCTACAATGAGCAGTTCTTC,CASSLDYQLYNEQFF
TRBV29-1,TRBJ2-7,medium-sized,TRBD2,TGCAGCGTTGGGGCTAGCGGGAGGGAGCAGTACTTC,CSVGASGREQYF
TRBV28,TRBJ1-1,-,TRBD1,TGTGCCAGCAAGACAGGGGGGAGCCTGAACACTGAAGCTTTCTTT,CASKTGGSLNTEAFF